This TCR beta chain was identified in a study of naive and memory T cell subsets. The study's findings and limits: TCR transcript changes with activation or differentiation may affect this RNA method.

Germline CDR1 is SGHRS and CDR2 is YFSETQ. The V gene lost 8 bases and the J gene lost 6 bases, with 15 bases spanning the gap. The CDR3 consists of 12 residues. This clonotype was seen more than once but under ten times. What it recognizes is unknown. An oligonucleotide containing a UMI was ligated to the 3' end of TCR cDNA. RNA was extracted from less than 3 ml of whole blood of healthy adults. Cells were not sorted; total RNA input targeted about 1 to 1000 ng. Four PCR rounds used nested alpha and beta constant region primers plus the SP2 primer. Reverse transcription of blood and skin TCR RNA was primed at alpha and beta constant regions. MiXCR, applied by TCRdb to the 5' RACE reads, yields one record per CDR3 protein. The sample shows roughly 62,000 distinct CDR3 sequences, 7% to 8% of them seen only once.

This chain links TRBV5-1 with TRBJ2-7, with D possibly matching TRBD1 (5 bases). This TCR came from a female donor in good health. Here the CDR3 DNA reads TGCGCCAGTAAAGAGGTGGGGCGCGAGCAGTACTTC. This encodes CASKEVGREQYF.